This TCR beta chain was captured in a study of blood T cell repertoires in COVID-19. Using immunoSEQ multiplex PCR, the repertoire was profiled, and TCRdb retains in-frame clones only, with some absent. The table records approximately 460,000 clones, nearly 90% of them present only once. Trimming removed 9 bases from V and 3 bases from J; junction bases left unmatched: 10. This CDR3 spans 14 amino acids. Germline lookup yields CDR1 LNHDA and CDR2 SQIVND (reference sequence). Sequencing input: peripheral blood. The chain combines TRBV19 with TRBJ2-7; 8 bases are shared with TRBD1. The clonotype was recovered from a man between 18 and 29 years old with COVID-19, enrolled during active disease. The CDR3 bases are TGTGCCAGCTCAAACAGGGGGACCCTCTACGAGCAGTACTTC. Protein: CASSNRGTLYEQYF.